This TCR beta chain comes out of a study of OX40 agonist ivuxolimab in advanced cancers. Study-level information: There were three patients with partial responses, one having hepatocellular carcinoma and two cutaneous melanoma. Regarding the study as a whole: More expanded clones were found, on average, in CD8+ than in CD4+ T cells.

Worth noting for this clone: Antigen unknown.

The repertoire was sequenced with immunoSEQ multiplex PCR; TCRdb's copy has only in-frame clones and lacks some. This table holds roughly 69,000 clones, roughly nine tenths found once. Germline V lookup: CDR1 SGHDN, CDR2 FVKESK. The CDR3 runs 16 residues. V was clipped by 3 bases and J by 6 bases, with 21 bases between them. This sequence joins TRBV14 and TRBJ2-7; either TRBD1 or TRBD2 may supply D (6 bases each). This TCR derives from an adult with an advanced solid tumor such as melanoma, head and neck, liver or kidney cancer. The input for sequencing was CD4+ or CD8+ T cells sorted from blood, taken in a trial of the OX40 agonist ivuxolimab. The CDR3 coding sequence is TGTGCCAGCAGCCATTATCGAGGGGGGCGCCCCGGCGAGCAGTACTTC. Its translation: CASSHYRGGRPGEQYF.